This T cell receptor beta chain came from a study of cytomegalovirus exposure and HLA in healthy donors. The overall study: An earlier analysis found 100 million or so unique TCR beta sequences from about 179 million T cells. General observations from the study: Altogether, 150 to 200 TCR beta chains were recorded as cytomegalovirus-associated. The CMV antigen specificity of a few CMV-associated chains was confirmed through in vitro analysis.

In the case of this clone: Its specificity is not known.

Use of 60 Vbeta and 13 Jbeta primers characterized the PCR. Using immunoSEQ multiplex PCR, the repertoire was profiled, and TCRdb retains in-frame clones only, with some absent. Among around 96,000 clones, 55% to 75% were seen once, and the ten largest hold about 3.5%. The CDR3 spans 12 residues. CDR1 is SGHVS, CDR2 FNYEAQ, per germline. V dropped 3 bases and J dropped 2 bases, with 4 bases sitting between them. The sample was PBMCs. V is TRBV7-6 and J is TRBJ2-5; no definite D call. The sequence was obtained from a man aged 60 to 69 in good health and CMV-seronegative. The CDR3 nucleotides read TGTGCCAGCAGCTTCCAACAAGAGACCCAGTACTTC. Translation: CASSFQQETQYF. Together with reference TRBV7-6 and TRBJ2-5, the CDR3 gives the full variable domain: GAGVSQSPRYKVTKRGQDVALRCDPISGHVSLYWYRQALGQGPEFLTYFNYEAQQDKSGLPNDRFSAERPEGSISTLTIQRTEQRDSAMYRCASSFQQETQYFGPGTRLLVL.